This entry describes one TCR beta chain. This clone was counted once. Its antigen is currently not known. Base qualities are not at hand, and no much larger clone is one base apart. Receptor amplification or capture employed the immunoSEQ multiplex PCR assay. For the multiplex PCR, a mixture combining 60 forward primers for TCR Vbeta segments and 13 reverse primers for TCR Jbeta segments was used. A multiplex PCR assay on genomic DNA amplified the CDR3 region of rearranged TCR beta genes. The Illumina HiSeq System was used to sequence the amplified TCR beta libraries as 87-base-pair reads. As for the original processing: A later analysis counted tens of millions of unique TCR beta chains across the 550 to 750 repertoires, and around 12 million of these chains were shared by at least two donors. To remove PCR and sequencing errors, raw reads were error-corrected and collapsed into unique sequences using a nearest-neighbor algorithm that merged closely related sequences. To assign V, D and J gene segments, CDR3 sequences were aligned to IMGT reference sequences. For a sequence to be retained, a match of at least six nucleotides was required to both a V gene segment and a J gene segment. Rearrangements were classified as productive when the CDR3 lacked stop codons and remained in frame with V and J, and all other rearrangements were classified as non-productive. Following IMGT convention, CDR3 was defined as the stretch from the second conserved V-encoded cysteine to the conserved J-encoded phenylalanine. In an earlier analysis of roughly 610 of the donors, sequences lacking an unambiguous match to a single V gene segment were excluded. An earlier analysis of around 600 of the donors classified V segments as functional when productive rearrangements were above 56.7% and as segregating when the standard deviation between donors was above 5%. To diagnose cytomegalovirus status from the catalog of TCR beta chain sequences, a statistical classification framework was built. In a later analysis, V and J genes were assigned by comparing TCR nucleotide sequences against IMGT/GENE-DB human TR gene sequences. Using the TCRdist pipeline, a later analysis assigned CDR3 sequences along with most-parsimonious VDJ recombination scenarios. In a later analysis, each TCR beta chain was defined by its CDR3 amino acid sequence together with its V-gene family, and reads lacking a unique V-gene family were excluded. As a way to deal with suspected cross-contamination and a sequencing artifact, a later analysis dropped more than 500 nucleotide sequences that were highly shared and had low generation probability. In a later analysis, a clonal expansion index was calculated for each public chain from normalized within-repertoire ranks of inferred template counts. In a later analysis, generation probabilities were computed with a VDJ recombination model fitted to out-of-frame rearrangements, and the resulting probabilities were checked against IGoR. Hypergeometric tests were used in a later analysis to score TCR-TCR, TCR-HLA and TCR-CMV co-occurrence, with a repertoire-size bias correction applied to the TCR pairs. A later analysis estimated false discovery rates by permuting HLA or CMV assignments 20 times. In a later analysis, co-occurring TCRs were grouped using DBSCAN, with TCRdist sequence similarity added in when clustering inside HLA-allele-positive subsets. Repertoires with fewer than 30,000 or more than 120,000 public chains were left out of co-occurrence clustering, as were about 5 repertoires with anomalous nucleotide sharing. TCRdb carries this immuneACCESS record with in-frame sequences only. Its versions omit some clonotypes, under half of them owing to an unresolved V gene in the studies checked, with the rest unexplained. V, J and clone size reflect that table, while D and trimming were determined from the DNA. The sample table holds some 99,000 clones, of which approximately 76% were seen once. Around 7.7% of the sample is taken by the ten largest.

This specimen belongs to a study of cytomegalovirus exposure and HLA in healthy donors (dated by TCRdb to about 2017). For the study in its entirety: An earlier analysis of some 620 of the donors reported under 300 Gb of sequence data and 90 million to 120 million unique TCR beta sequences obtained from roughly 170 million T cells. An early release covering 550 to 650 HLA-typed donors comprised approximately 300 gigabases of sequencing data and tens of millions of unique TCR sequences. Of the roughly 420 genotyped donors, over 80% were placed in the genetic ancestry cluster associated with self-reported Caucasian donors. The study was designed to test whether signatures of past pathogen exposure could be identified by cataloging public T cell receptors. The study profiled the T cell repertoires of 500 to 800 subjects by immunosequencing and related them to cytomegalovirus serostatus. A separate validation cohort of over a hundred different subjects was used in addition to the roughly 700-subject first cohort. The study combined high-throughput TCR immunosequencing, statistical association of individual TCRs with disease status, and machine learning to predict cytomegalovirus infection status. To study patterns of TCR occurrence, a later analysis re-analyzed previously published TCR beta repertoires from 550 to 800 donors and added high-resolution HLA genotyping. Rather than drawing on any new phenotypic data, the later analysis identified candidate immune exposures from TCR beta sequences and the way those sequences occurred across donors. In an earlier analysis of roughly 580 of the donors, high-throughput TCR beta sequencing was used to judge whether each TCR beta V gene segment behaved as functional or pseudogenic. Donor age, sex, ethnicity and CMV serostatus were collected together with the repertoire data. Genome-wide SNP genotypes for about 65% of the roughly 700 donors were used in a later genetic analysis, which treated that subset as a discovery cohort. Every discovery cohort repertoire had been produced on one sequencing platform. HLA typing included class I and class II loci at four-digit resolution. Typing coverage differed by locus: A, B, C, DRB1 and DQB1 were typed in roughly 629-630 donors, DQA1 in about 500, DPA1 in roughly 590, and DPB1 in just under 490. Roughly 5 DR-DQ haplotypes were handled as single units for association and clustering because linkage in the cohort was strong. Among about 400 genotyped donors of the cohort, an average of around 250,000 unique TCR beta nucleotide sequences was sequenced per donor, of which roughly 17% were non-productive.

In total, over 600 healthy bone marrow donors made up the cohort. All cohort members were sampled while nominally healthy, although unrecorded immune exposures were likely present. The donor tested CMV seronegative and was one of the 352 seronegative cohort members. A peripheral blood sample was provided by each donor, and peripheral blood mononuclear cells were used for TCR beta sequencing. Genomic DNA extraction from the blood cell samples was performed with the Qiagen DNeasy Blood Extraction Kit. General study outcomes and caveats: Some IMGT-functional V segments, including TRBV6-2 and TRBV6-3, could not be told apart with the 87-base-pair reads, so those segments were excluded. An association between a missense DCLRE1C variant and V-gene and J-gene trimming of TCR beta chains was found in a later genetic analysis and replicated in an independent cohort. Presence/absence analyses assumed roughly uniform sequencing depth across donors, an assumption that may not hold. A further reported finding was that TCR beta sequences accurately predicted the HLA-A and HLA-B alleles for most subjects in the first cohort. Most TCR sequences were observed very rarely across donors, whereas some public TCRs were present in many individuals. At a false discovery rate of 0.05, a later analysis linked about 16,000 TCR beta sequences to specific HLA alleles. Assigning TCR associations to individual alleles was difficult when HLA alleles, especially DR and DQ, strongly co-occurred. Because counts were too low, roughly 18 rarely observed V segments, including chromosome 9 orphons, were left out of the earlier analysis of 500 to 650 of the donors. Most CMV-associated TCR beta chains appeared to be HLA-restricted in a later analysis, and the HLA associations seemed to be driven largely by CMV exposure. An earlier analysis of 587 of the donors showed that most TCR beta V segments appeared in productive rearrangements either about 87% or about 30% of the time, which broadly matched IMGT annotations. A total of about 150 TCR beta chains were listed by the study as associated with cytomegalovirus. A group of highly shared sequence variants was considered likely to be a technical artifact of the sequencing pipeline. The classifier was reported to diagnose cytomegalovirus status with high specificity and sensitivity in both the original and validation cohorts. In a later genetic analysis, fewer N-insertions in productive TCRs were reported among donors in an Asian-associated ancestry cluster than the approximately 710-donor mean. CMV serostatus was the only immune exposure information available for the cohort. The authors suggested that the approach could potentially be generalized to other disease states and immunological phenotypes. According to a later analysis, TCR association rates differed among HLA loci, with DRB1 alleles showing the most associated TCRs and HLA-C alleles showing the fewest. Correlated functional status among segregating V segments might be attributable to linkage disequilibrium, but an unknown experimental factor could not be ruled out. In vitro tests confirmed that three of the cytomegalovirus-associated TCR beta chains recognize cytomegalovirus antigens. Because HLA typing was missing for some donors at each locus, association tests included only the typed subset. According to a later analysis, parvovirus B19, influenza, CMV and Epstein-Barr virus appeared linked to several top co-occurrence clusters. Compared with equally common non-associated chains, HLA-associated TCR beta chains in a later analysis were more clonally expanded and had lower generation probabilities. This cohort had only TCR beta chains sequenced, and the lack of alpha or paired-chain data limited which features could be detected.

V and J are truncated by 4 bases and 1 base respectively, leaving an intervening sequence of 16 bases. From the cysteine up to the phenylalanine, the CDR3 has a length of 16 residues. This entry keeps only the CDR3 DNA: 48 bases, framed from base 1. CDR1 and CDR2 are read off the germline V gene as KGHSH and LQKENI. The receptor comes from a man between 35 and 55 years old in good health and CMV-seronegative. Sequenced sample: PBMCs. The chain is assembled from TRBV18 and TRBJ1-1, with a weak D call of TRBD1 (5 bases match). The nucleotide sequence is given as TGTGCCAGCTCACACCTAAGTCGGGGGACGAACACTGAAGCTTTCTTT. This encodes CASSHLSRGTNTEAFF. Full variable domain (CDR3 extended with the reference TRBV18 and TRBJ1-1 proteins): NAGVMQNPRHLVRRRGQEARLRCSPMKGHSHVYWYRQLPEEGLKFMVYLQKENIIDESGMPKERFSAEFPKEGPSILRIQQVVRGDSAAYFCASSHLSRGTNTEAFFGQGTRLTVV.